This T cell receptor (beta chain) was obtained from a study of regulatory T cells in long-lasting Graves disease. Arm-PCR with iRepertoire HTBI primers amplified the CDR3 regions for these TCR beta libraries. TCRdb used MiXCR to reprocess the multiplex PCR reads, holding one entry per CDR3 protein. Of more than 650,000 distinct CDR3 sequences in the sample, about 32% were seen once. Germline CDR1 is SEHNR and CDR2 is FQNEAQ (reference sequence). The CDR3 is 13 residues long. The V end lost 1 base, the J end lost 6 bases, and 10 bases lay between the germline ends. Time point meaning: persistent/refractory GD, antithyroid drugs over 5 years with positive TRAb. Extracted RNA from PBMCs served as the source of the TCR library.

The sample was peripheral blood mononuclear cells (PBMCs), taken when the disease was refractory, from a patient treated with antithyroid drugs. This chain connects TRBV7-9 to TRBJ2-7; unclear D gene. The receptor comes from a female donor with Graves disease. CDR3 bases: TGTGCCAGCAGCTTAGACCGGCATGGCGAGCAGTACTTC. Protein product: CASSLDRHGEQYF.